Included here is one TCR beta chain sequence, with context. Its antigen is not known. This sample includes further DNA sequences coding for the same CDR3. RNA was extracted and reverse transcribed into cDNA as the sequencing template. The assay was immunoSEQ multiplex PCR, and TCRdb's table has in-frame clones only and misses some. The sample carries 100,000 to 150,000 clones, almost 50% recorded once. The CDR3 contains 12 residues. CDR1 and CDR2 from the germline V gene are SGHDT and YYEEEE. V lost 3 bases and J lost 5, with 8 bases in between. This sample was taken from a study of CD8+ T cells in alopecia areata. Study information: Treatment of the treated patients consisted of oral tofacitinib, 5 to 10 mg twice daily. It was 6 to 18 months of tofacitinib, and then there were 6 months off drug.

Study findings and constraints: Scalp data also include sequences from resident alphabeta T cells of normal skin.

The input for sequencing was CD8+ T cells sorted from blood, taken at week 0. The chain employs TRBV5-6 and TRBJ1-1; D is ambiguous. This receptor was identified in a human donor with alopecia areata. DNA of the CDR3: TGTGCCAGCAGCTCCGGACCAACTGAAGCTTTCTTT. This codes for CASSSGPTEAFF.